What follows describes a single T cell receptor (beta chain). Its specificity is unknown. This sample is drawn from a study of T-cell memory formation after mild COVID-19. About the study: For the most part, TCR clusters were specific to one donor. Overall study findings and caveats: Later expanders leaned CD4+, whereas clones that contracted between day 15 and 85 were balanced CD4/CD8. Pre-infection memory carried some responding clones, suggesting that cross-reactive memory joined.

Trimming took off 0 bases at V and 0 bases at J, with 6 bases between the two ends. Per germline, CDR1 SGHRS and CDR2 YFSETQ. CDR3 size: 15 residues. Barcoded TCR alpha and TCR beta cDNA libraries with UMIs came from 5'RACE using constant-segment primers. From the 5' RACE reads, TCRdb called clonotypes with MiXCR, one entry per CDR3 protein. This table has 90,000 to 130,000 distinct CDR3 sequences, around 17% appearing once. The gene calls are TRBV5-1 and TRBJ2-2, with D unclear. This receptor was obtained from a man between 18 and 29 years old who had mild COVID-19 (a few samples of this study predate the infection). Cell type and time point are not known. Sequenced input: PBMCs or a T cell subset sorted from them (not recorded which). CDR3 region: CASSLGPSNTGELFF. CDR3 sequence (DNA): TGCGCCAGCAGCTTGGGACCCTCGAACACCGGGGAGCTGTTTTTT.